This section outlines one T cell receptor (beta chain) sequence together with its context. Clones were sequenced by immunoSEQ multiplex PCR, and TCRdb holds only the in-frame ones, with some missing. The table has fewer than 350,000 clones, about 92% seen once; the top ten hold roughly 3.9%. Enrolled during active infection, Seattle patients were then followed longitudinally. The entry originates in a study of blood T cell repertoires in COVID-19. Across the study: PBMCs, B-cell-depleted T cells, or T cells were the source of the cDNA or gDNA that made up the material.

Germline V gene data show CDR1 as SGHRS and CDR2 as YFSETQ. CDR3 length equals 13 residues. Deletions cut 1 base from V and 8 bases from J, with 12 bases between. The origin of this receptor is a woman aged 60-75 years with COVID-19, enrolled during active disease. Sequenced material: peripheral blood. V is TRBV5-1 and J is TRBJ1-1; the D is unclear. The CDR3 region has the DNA TGCGCCAGCAGCTTGCAGAGGGAAAGGGAAGCTTTCTTT. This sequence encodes CASSLQREREAFF.